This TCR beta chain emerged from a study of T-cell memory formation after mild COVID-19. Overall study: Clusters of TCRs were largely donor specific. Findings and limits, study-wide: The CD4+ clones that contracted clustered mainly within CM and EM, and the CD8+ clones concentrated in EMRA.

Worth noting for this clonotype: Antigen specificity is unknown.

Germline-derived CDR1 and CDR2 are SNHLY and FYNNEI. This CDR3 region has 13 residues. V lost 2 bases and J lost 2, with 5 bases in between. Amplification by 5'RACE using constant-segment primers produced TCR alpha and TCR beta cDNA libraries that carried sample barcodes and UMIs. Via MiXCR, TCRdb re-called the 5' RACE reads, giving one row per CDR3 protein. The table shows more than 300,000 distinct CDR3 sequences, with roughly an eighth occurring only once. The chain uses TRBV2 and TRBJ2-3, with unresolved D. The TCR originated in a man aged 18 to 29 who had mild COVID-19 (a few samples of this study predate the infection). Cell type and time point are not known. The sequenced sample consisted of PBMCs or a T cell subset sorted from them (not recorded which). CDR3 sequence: CASSERLTDTQYF. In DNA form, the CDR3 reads TGTGCCAGCAGTGAACGCCTCACAGATACGCAGTATTTT.